This entry features one T cell receptor (beta chain) sequence. Its antigen is undetermined. Sequenced patients had shown CD8+CD57+ cell expansion by flow cytometry. There were no patients without severe acquired aplastic anemia. No therapy had been given to the patients at the time of blood sampling. This specimen belongs to a study of CD8+CD57+ T cells in acquired aplastic anemia. Overall study results and limits: CD8+ Simpson's diversity in patients was not significantly different from that in controls.

CDR3 length: 13 amino acids. Trimming pared 1 base from V and 5 bases from J, leaving 8 bases between. CDR1 and CDR2 from the germline V gene are SGHVS and FQNEAQ. Genomic DNA acted as the template from which TCR beta VDJ combination and CDR3 sequence profiling were carried out. TCRdb re-called the reads with MiXCR, one entry per CDR3 protein. This sample has over 150,000 distinct CDR3 sequences, with 70% to 80% found just once. The sequence came from a human donor with aplastic anemia. Sample: sorted CD4+, CD8+, or CD8+CD57+ T cells (not recorded which) from PBMCs. The rearrangement links TRBV7-8 to TRBJ2-5; D remains ambiguous. Written as DNA, the CDR3 is TGTGCCAGCAGCTTAGGGGTGCGGGAGACCCAGTACTTC. As protein: CASSLGVRETQYF.